Listed below are T cell receptor beta chains from one sample, sequenced in a study of cytomegalovirus exposure and HLA in healthy donors. Sequencing used immunoSEQ multiplex PCR; TCRdb keeps in-frame clones, though not all of them. The sample holds some 180,000 clones, roughly 80% seen once. Sequencing was carried out using PBMCs. The receptors were sampled from a female donor in good health and CMV-seronegative. Both conserved end residues are part of each CDR3. The D gene is left open where the match is weak. The size of a clone is reported for some rows only, either as once, few or many, or as a class for expanded clones.

TRBJ1-4	-	TRBD1	15	TRBV14	TGTGCCAGCAGCCAAGGTCTCAGGGGGAATGAAAAACTGTTTTTT	CASSQGLRGNEKLFF
TRBJ2-2	-	TRBD1	16	TRBV5-1	TGCGCCAGCAGCTTAACAGGGGGGCTGCGAACCGGGGAGCTGTTTTTT	CASSLTGGLRTGELFF
TRBJ2-3	once	TRBD1	15	TRBV6-1	TGTGCCAGCAGTGGGCTCGGGACAGGCACAGATACGCAGTATTTT	CASSGLGTGTDTQYF
TRBJ2-7	once	TRBD1	15	TRBV4-1	TGCGCCAGCAGCCGAGTCGGACAGGGAACCTACGAGCAGTACTTC	CASSRVGQGTYEQYF
TRBJ1-3	-	-	14	TRBV5-1	TGCGCCAGCAGCTTGGGGACAAGAGGAAACACCATATATTTT	CASSLGTRGNTIYF
TRBJ2-7	-	TRBD1	16	TRBV7-8	TGTGCCAGCAGCTTCACGCAGCTAGGACAGGGCTACGAGCAGTACTTC	CASSFTQLGQGYEQYF
TRBJ2-2	-	-	14	TRBV5-1	TGCGCCAGCAGCCCCGCAGCGAACACCGGGGAGCTGTTTTTT	CASSPAANTGELFF
TRBJ2-5	-	TRBD1	14	TRBV28	TGTGCCAGCCAAGGGGGCCCGGTCGAAGAGACCCAGTACTTC	CASQGGPVEETQYF
TRBJ2-3	few	TRBD2	17	TRBV2	TGTGCCAGCAGTGTTAGAGGACTAGCGGGAGGAATAGATACGCAGTATTTT	CASSVRGLAGGIDTQYF
TRBJ2-5	-	TRBD2	15	TRBV4-2	TGTGCCAGCAGCCAAGATCGCCCCGGGGGGGGGACCCAGTACTTC	CASSQDRPGGGTQYF
TRBJ2-7	-	-	14	TRBV5-4	TGTGCCAGCAGCTTGGGCGCAGGTTCCTACGAGCAGTACTTC	CASSLGAGSYEQYF
TRBJ1-1	-	-	16	TRBV5-1	TGCGCCAGCAGCGTGGGGCATGGGACAATGAACACTGAAGCTTTCTTT	CASSVGHGTMNTEAFF
TRBJ2-3	-	TRBD2	21	TRBV19	TGTGCCAGTAGTTTGTTAAGGCCCACCGGGACTAGCGGGGGGGCACGCGATACGCAGTATTTT	CASSLLRPTGTSGGARDTQYF
TRBJ1-1	-	-	12	TRBV2	TGTGCCAGCACCCCCCCCATACTTGAAGCTTTCTTT	CASTPPILEAFF
TRBJ2-1	-	TRBD2	16	TRBV27	TGTGCCAGCAGTTTATTCGGACTAGCGGGAGTCTATGAGCAGTTCTTC	CASSLFGLAGVYEQFF
TRBJ1-4	once	-	16	TRBV6-6	TGTGCCAGCAGTTACTCGTTGAGGGATGATAATGAAAAACTGTTTTTT	CASSYSLRDDNEKLFF
TRBJ2-1	-	TRBD2	16	TRBV7-9	TGTGCCAGCAGCCTGGGAGCGGGAGCTAGCGGCAATGAGCAGTTCTTC	CASSLGAGASGNEQFF
TRBJ1-3	-	-	15	TRBV19	TGTGCCAGTAGAATACAGGGCCACTCTGGAAACACCATATATTTT	CASRIQGHSGNTIYF
TRBJ1-5	few	-	13	TRBV5-6	TGTGCCAGCAGCTTGGGTTACAATCAGCCCCAGCATTTT	CASSLGYNQPQHF
TRBJ2-3	-	TRBD2	15	TRBV6-4	TGTGCCAGCAGTGAAACGGGAGGAGGCACAGATACGCAGTATTTT	CASSETGGGTDTQYF
TRBJ2-7	-	-	14	TRBV10-2	TGCGCCAGCATCCAGGGGTGGGGAACCTACGAGCAGTACTTC	CASIQGWGTYEQYF
TRBJ2-5	-	TRBD2	15	TRBV18	TGTGCCAGCTCATGGCCGGGACTAGCGAGAGAGACCCAGTACTTC	CASSWPGLARETQYF
TRBJ1-4	-	-	18	TRBV7-8	TGTGCCAGCAGCTTGGGATACAGGGAATTTGCAACTAATGAAAAACTGTTTTTT	CASSLGYREFATNEKLFF